This T cell receptor beta chain was sequenced for a study of T cells in Graves' hyperthyroidism and ophthalmopathy. The investigators amplified TCR beta CDR3 regions from RNA transcripts. The HTBI set primed first-round TCR CDR3 RT-PCR. TCRdb reanalysed the multiplex PCR reads using MiXCR and keeps one entry per CDR3 protein. The data hold hundreds of thousands of distinct CDR3 sequences, with 14% to 15% observed a single time. This clonotype has a handful of counts. The CDR3 is 14 amino acids. Germline V lookup: CDR1 KGHDR, CDR2 SFDVKD. The V end was cut by 4 bases, the J end by 8 bases, with 15 bases between.

This TCR was sampled from a man younger than 35 with Graves' ophthalmopathy. The chain joins TRBV24-1 to TRBJ2-3, with a possible D match to TRBD2 (5 bases). The specimen was blood. CDR3 nucleotide sequence: TGTGCCACCAGTGACCCGACTACATCAGGTACGCAGTATTTT. Protein: CATSDPTTSGTQYF.